This is a list of T cell receptor beta chains from one sample in a study of OX40 agonist ivuxolimab in advanced cancers. Some clones are missing from TCRdb's copy, which holds only in-frame ones; the method was immunoSEQ multiplex PCR. The profile covers roughly 64,000 clones, with roughly 85% appearing a single time and about 5% taken by the ten largest. Sequenced here: CD4+ or CD8+ T cells sorted from blood, sampled in a trial of the OX40 agonist ivuxolimab. The receptors stem from an adult with an advanced solid tumor such as melanoma, head and neck, liver or kidney cancer. Each CDR3 is given with its conserved first and last residue. D genes are given only for firm matches. The size of a clone is reported for some rows only, either as once, few or many, or as a class for expanded clones.

d_call,clone_size,cdr3_length,j_call,v_call,cdr3_aa,cdr3_nt
NA,NA,14,TRBJ2-3,TRBV6-5,CASSEWGVTDTQYF,TGTGCCAGCAGCGAGTGGGGGGTCACAGATACGCAGTATTTT
NA,NA,14,TRBJ2-5,TRBV5-1,CASSISQGGETQYF,TGCGCCAGCAGCATAAGTCAGGGCGGCGAGACCCAGTACTTC
TRBD1,few,14,TRBJ1-1,TRBV19,CASSPGQGWTEAFF,TGTGCCAGCTCCCCGGGACAGGGTTGGACTGAAGCTTTCTTT
NA,NA,15,TRBJ1-2,TRBV9,CASSVAGTGSYGYTF,TGTGCCAGCAGCGTAGCCGGCACAGGGAGCTATGGCTACACCTTC
NA,NA,13,TRBJ2-2,TRBV7-3,CASSSQGSGELFF,TGTGCCAGCAGCTCCCAGGGGAGCGGGGAGCTGTTTTTT
NA,NA,15,TRBJ2-2,TRBV7-2,CASSNRQGGTGELFF,TGTGCCAGCAGCAATAGGCAGGGAGGCACCGGGGAGCTGTTTTTT
NA,NA,13,TRBJ2-5,TRBV10-2,CASSGDSEETQYF,TGCGCCAGCTCTGGAGACAGCGAAGAGACCCAGTACTTC
NA,NA,16,TRBJ1-1,TRBV7-9,CASSPYGGDKNTEAFF,TGTGCCAGCAGCCCCTACGGAGGGGACAAGAACACTGAAGCTTTCTTT
TRBD2,once,15,TRBJ2-7,TRBV19,CASRWGTRSSYEQYF,TGTGCCAGTAGATGGGGGACTAGAAGCTCCTACGAGCAGTACTTC
TRBD1,few,15,TRBJ2-7,TRBV7-6,CASSLLGTGVGEQYF,TGTGCCAGCAGCTTACTCGGGACAGGGGTTGGGGAGCAGTACTTC
NA,NA,17,TRBJ2-6,TRBV4-2,CASSQGTGNSGANVLTF,TGTGCCAGCAGCCAGGGTACAGGGAACTCTGGGGCCAACGTCCTGACTTTC
NA,NA,13,TRBJ1-1,TRBV29-1,CSVEPDSKAEAFF,TGCAGCGTTGAGCCGGACAGTAAAGCTGAAGCTTTCTTT
NA,NA,13,TRBJ2-7,TRBV18,CASSPASGYEQYF,TGTGCCAGCTCGCCGGCAAGCGGGTACGAGCAGTACTTC
NA,NA,15,TRBJ1-4,TRBV5-4,CASRNGGTTNEKLFF,TGTGCCAGCAGGAACGGGGGGACAACTAATGAAAAACTGTTTTTT
NA,few,15,TRBJ1-2,TRBV5-1,CASSLTDQKIYGYTF,TGCGCCAGCAGCTTGACGGACCAGAAAATCTATGGCTACACCTTC
TRBD2,NA,15,TRBJ2-7,TRBV18,CASSKLTSGSYEQYF,TGTGCCAGCTCGAAGCTGACTAGCGGGAGTTACGAGCAGTACTTC
NA,once,14,TRBJ1-5,TRBV5-1,CASSLDRANQPQHF,TGCGCCAGCAGCTTGGACAGGGCCAATCAGCCCCAGCATTTT
TRBD2,NA,17,TRBJ2-3,TRBV10-3,CAINGGSGLAETDTQYF,TGTGCCATCAACGGAGGGTCGGGACTAGCGGAGACAGATACGCAGTATTTT
NA,NA,13,TRBJ1-2,TRBV5-6,CASSLQGLYGYTF,TGTGCCAGCAGCCTACAGGGTCTGTATGGCTACACCTTC
NA,NA,15,TRBJ1-2,TRBV19,CASTPRDRGNYGYTF,TGTGCCAGTACCCCAAGGGATCGGGGGAACTATGGCTACACCTTC
NA,NA,12,TRBJ2-1,TRBV7-2,CASSRRTNEQFF,TGTGCCAGCAGCCGACGGACTAATGAGCAGTTCTTC
NA,NA,14,TRBJ1-4,TRBV7-9,CASSLASRNEKLFF,TGTGCCAGCAGCTTAGCGTCACGGAATGAAAAACTGTTTTTT